A single sample gave rise to the 30 T cell receptor beta chains below, sequenced in a study of patients and donors after allogeneic stem cell transplantation. TCRdb re-analysed the RT-PCR reads in MiXCR, keeping a single row per CDR3 protein. The sample lists about 960,000 distinct CDR3 sequences, 18% occurring once. The source material was blood, either unsorted or a sorted T cell fraction (not recorded which). Receptor source: a human donor who was either an allogeneic HSCT recipient or a stem cell or donor lymphocyte infusion donor (not recorded which). It is not recorded whose cells these are; they may come from a transplant donor.

J is TRBJ2-7 and V is TRBV7-2, with D tentatively TRBD2 (5 bases). V was pared by 0 bases and J by 5 bases, with 11 bases between. CDR1 SGHTA and CDR2 FQGNSA come from the germline V gene. This CDR3 has 14 amino acids. Here the CDR3 reads CASSLARPGNEQYF. CDR3 DNA sequence: TGTGCCAGCAGCTTAGCGCGTCCGGGAAACGAGCAGTACTTC. Combining the CDR3 with reference TRBV7-2 and TRBJ2-7 gives the whole variable domain GAGVSQSPSNKVTEKGKDVELRCDPISGHTALYWYRQSLGQGLEFLIYFQGNSAPDKSGLPSDRFSAERTGGSVSTLTIQRTQQEDSAVYLCASSLARPGNEQYFGPGTRLTVT.

The rearrangement joins TRBV7-6 to TRBJ2-3; D remains unclear. In germline, CDR1 is SGHVS, CDR2 FNYEAQ. V shed 3 bases and J shed 0 bases, with 13 bases lying between them. The CDR3 spans 16 residues. The CDR3 here is CASSLRASISTDTQYF. CDR3 in DNA: TGTGCCAGCAGCTTGAGAGCATCTATTAGCACAGATACGCAGTATTTT.

The chain recombines TRBV25-1 with TRBJ2-7, with TRBD1 matching 7 bases. CDR1 MGHDK and CDR2 SYGVNS come from the germline V gene. V was clipped by 4 bases and J by 0 bases; unmatched bases: 6. CDR3 length: 15 residues. The CDR3 DNA reads TGTGCCAGCAGTGTAAGGGGGCGCAGCTCCTACGAGCAGTACTTC. The encoded protein is CASSVRGRSSYEQYF.

The chain employs TRBV6-2 or TRBV6-3 and TRBJ2-4, with D possibly TRBD2 on 5 matching bases. Trimming stripped 3 bases from V and 5 bases from J, with 23 bases between. CDR3 length: 18 residues. Germline loops: CDR1 MNHEY, CDR2 SVGEGT. Written as DNA, the CDR3 is TGTGCCAGCAGTTATCGAGGGCTCACTTCAGGACTCGAAAACATTCAGTACTTC. It is translated as CASSYRGLTSGLENIQYF.

This clonotype was detected only a few times. The V gene is TRBV30, the J gene TRBJ1-2; no clear D. V was shortened by 1 base and J by 1 base, with 7 bases between the two germline ends. This CDR3 contains 13 residues. Germline V gene lookup returns CDR1 GTSNPN and CDR2 SVGIG (reference sequence). The CDR3 sequence: CAWSEVVNYGYTF. The DNA of the CDR3 is TGTGCCTGGAGTGAGGTGGTTAACTATGGCTACACCTTC.

The chain carries TRBV6-5 and TRBJ1-5; no reliable D call. The germline CDR1 and CDR2 sequences are MNHEY and SVGAGI. The CDR3 runs to 15 residues. V was trimmed by 0 bases and J by 1 base, leaving 7 bases between them. CDR3 protein: CASSYSRESNQPQHF. CDR3 coding DNA: TGTGCCAGCAGTTACTCCCGGGAGAGCAATCAGCCCCAGCATTTT.

In nucleotides, the CDR3 is TGTGCCAGCAGCCCCGGACAGGGGATCTACGAGCAGTACTTC. It specifies CASSPGQGIYEQYF. This chain uses TRBV5-6 with TRBJ2-7, with 9 positions matching TRBD1. The V gene end was trimmed by 4 bases and the J gene end by 3 bases; junction bases not matched to a gene: 5. The CDR3 consists of 14 residues. Germline CDR1 SGHDT, CDR2 YYEEEE.

The genes are TRBV15 and TRBJ2-1; 7 bases map to TRBD1. V was pared by 0 bases and J by 9 bases, with 5 bases of the junction left unmatched. CDR1 and CDR2 (germline): LNHNV, YYDKDF (reference sequence). The CDR3 spans 14 residues. In DNA form, the CDR3 reads TGTGCCACCAGCAGAGATTGGCAGGGGGTTGAGCAGTTCTTC. Translating it yields CATSRDWQGVEQFF.

V is TRBV24-1 and J is TRBJ2-2; D possibly corresponds to TRBD2 (5 bases). Deletions cut 2 bases from V and 1 base from J, with 7 bases between. The CDR3 sequence is 15 residues long. CDR1 is KGHDR, CDR2 SFDVKD, per germline. CDR3 in amino acids: CATSDYSENTGELFF. DNA for the CDR3: TGTGCCACCAGTGATTATAGCGAGAACACCGGGGAGCTGTTTTTT.

The table lists this clonotype with a few counts. V gene TRBV4-1 combines with J gene TRBJ2-3; D could derive from TRBD1 or TRBD2 (5 bases each). The CDR3 has 17 amino acids. CDR1 is MGHRA and CDR2 is YSYEKL in the germline V gene. Trimming removed 0 bases from V and 4 bases from J, with 17 bases in between. The CDR3 DNA sequence: TGCGCCAGCAGCCAAGAATCCCCCCCCGGGGCGGCAGATACGCAGTATTTT. This codes for CASSQESPPGAADTQYF.

The chain employs TRBV12-3 or TRBV12-4 and TRBJ2-6; 10 bases agree with TRBD1. V shed 1 base and J 2 bases; nucleotides not matched to a gene: 8. The CDR3 loop spans 19 amino acids. Here the CDR3 reads CASSLGDRGPGTGANVLTF. CDR3 in DNA: TGTGCCAGCAGTTTAGGGGACAGGGGTCCGGGTACTGGGGCCAACGTCCTGACTTTC.

The V gene is TRBV4-3, the J gene TRBJ1-2, with D unclear. CDR3 length: 14 amino acids. Between the trimmed V and J ends, which lost 1 base and 4 bases, there was a span of 10 bases. Per the germline V gene, CDR1 is LGHNA and CDR2 is YSLEER. The CDR3 loop reads CASSQGVGPYGYTF. CDR3 in DNA: TGCGCCAGCAGCCAAGGGGTAGGCCCCTATGGCTACACCTTC.

This chain joins TRBV20-1 and TRBJ1-6, with a weak D call TRBD1 (6 bases). Germline values: CDR1 DFQATT, CDR2 SNEGSKA (reference sequence). Trimming left V 1 base short and J 6 bases short, with 10 bases between. CDR3 length: 14 residues. This CDR3 reads CSARVARGNSPLHF. For the CDR3, the DNA is TGCAGTGCTAGAGTAGCCAGGGGTAATTCACCCCTCCACTTT.

This clonotype was counted at least ten times. This sequence joins TRBV29-1 and TRBJ2-3; the match to TRBD2 covers 8 bases. The CDR3 totals 14 residues. Germline assignment: CDR1 SQVTM and CDR2 ANQGSEA. V was pared by 5 bases and J by 2 bases, with 6 bases of the junction left unmatched. DNA of the CDR3: TGCAGCGTTAGCGGGGGAGATAACACAGATACGCAGTATTTT. Translated, it gives CSVSGGDNTDTQYF.

The rearrangement joins TRBV20-1 to TRBJ2-7; the D gene is possibly TRBD1 (6 bases). Trimming took off 3 bases at V and 0 bases at J, with 9 bases between the two ends. The CDR3 runs 13 residues. Germline V lookup: CDR1 DFQATT, CDR2 SNEGSKA (reference sequence). The CDR3 sequence: CSASGDNSYEQYF. In nucleotides, the CDR3 is TGCAGTGCTAGTGGGGACAACTCCTACGAGCAGTACTTC.

This clonotype has a handful of counts. The chain uses TRBV12-3 or TRBV12-4 and TRBJ2-7, with a weak D call TRBD1 (5 bases). V was cut by 3 bases and J by 2 bases, with 11 bases left in between. The CDR3 consists of 14 residues. This chain's CDR3 is CASSFMGLAYEQYF. The CDR3 DNA sequence: TGTGCCAGCAGTTTCATGGGGCTCGCCTACGAGCAGTACTTC.

The chain links TRBV12-3 or TRBV12-4 to TRBJ2-1; D possibly matches TRBD1 or TRBD2 (5 bases each). CDR3 size: 15 residues. Deletions cut 7 bases from V and 2 bases from J, with 15 bases between. Here the CDR3 DNA reads TGTGCCAGCACCCATGGTGGGGGACCCTACAATGAGCAGTTCTTC. Residues: CASTHGGGPYNEQFF.

This clonotype was counted only a few times. The chain uses TRBV24-1 and TRBJ2-2; D is perhaps TRBD1 (5 bases). Germline CDR1 and CDR2: KGHDR and SFDVKD. Trimming removed 4 bases at V and 1 base at J, with 12 bases between. The CDR3 loop spans 16 amino acids. The CDR3: CATSDLGHMNTGELFF. CDR3 sequence (DNA): TGTGCCACCAGTGACCTCGGACATATGAACACCGGGGAGCTGTTTTTT.

This clonotype was counted between two and nine times. V and J are TRBV7-9 and TRBJ2-1; the match to TRBD1 covers 9 bases. There are 16 residues in the CDR3. V lost 5 bases to trimming and J lost 3 bases; unmatched junction nucleotides: 8. CDR1 and CDR2 (germline): SEHNR, FQNEAQ (reference sequence). The CDR3 spells CASSTRTGEDYNEQFF. CDR3 DNA: TGTGCCAGCAGCACCCGGACAGGGGAAGACTACAATGAGCAGTTCTTC.

The table lists this clonotype with many counts. This chain uses TRBV5-1 with TRBJ2-1, with unresolved D. This CDR3 is 16 amino acids long. The V and J ends lost 2 bases and 0 bases respectively, with 12 bases between them. In germline, CDR1 is SGHRS, CDR2 YFSETQ. DNA of the CDR3: TGCGCCAGCAGCTTCCAAGAGGTTAGCTCCTACAATGAGCAGTTCTTC. Protein sequence: CASSFQEVSSYNEQFF.

This sequence joins TRBV29-1 and TRBJ2-7; perhaps TRBD1 as D (5 bases). The CDR3 is 14 residues long. V was shortened by 6 bases and J by 2 bases, with 17 bases between the two germline ends. Germline assignment: CDR1 SQVTM and CDR2 ANQGSEA. CDR3 nucleotides: TGCAGCGTGGTACAGGATGGGCACACCTACGAGCAGTACTTC. It codes for CSVVQDGHTYEQYF.

The sample holds a few counts of this clonotype. This chain links TRBV29-1 with TRBJ2-2, with no clear D. V was clipped by 2 bases and J by 1 base, with 5 bases between them. Looked up from germline, CDR1 is SQVTM and CDR2 is ANQGSEA. The CDR3 has 13 amino acids. The CDR3 DNA sequence: TGCAGCGTTGAATGGAAGAACACCGGGGAGCTGTTTTTT. It yields the protein CSVEWKNTGELFF.

The V gene is TRBV25-1, the J gene TRBJ1-6, with D maybe TRBD1 (6 bases). V gave up 6 bases and J gave up 7 bases, with 22 bases separating them. CDR1 is MGHDK and CDR2 is SYGVNS in the germline V gene. The CDR3 length is 17 residues. CDR3 loop: CASRRSGEWFGNSPLHF. For the CDR3, the DNA is TGTGCCAGCAGGAGGTCAGGGGAATGGTTCGGAAATTCACCCCTCCACTTT.

The V gene is TRBV2, the J gene TRBJ2-7; 7 bases align to TRBD1. The CDR3 has 12 residues. After removal of 8 bases from V and 7 bases from J, the junction contained 8 bases not matched to a gene. The germline V gene encodes CDR1 SNHLY and CDR2 FYNNEI. CDR3 sequence reads: CASEAWTGEQYF. The CDR3 DNA reads TGTGCCAGCGAGGCCTGGACAGGAGAGCAGTACTTC. Looking up the rest from reference TRBV2 and TRBJ2-7 gives the full variable domain: EPEVTQTPSHQVTQMGQEVILRCVPISNHLYFYWYRQILGQKVEFLVSFYNNEISEKSEIFDDQFSVERPDGSNFTLKIRSTKLEDSAMYFCASEAWTGEQYFGPGTRLTVT.

This clonotype was seen many times. Sequence at one end of the junction differs from germline and may be a read error. The chain uses TRBV6-2 or TRBV6-3 and TRBJ2-1; no reliable D call. The germline CDR1 and CDR2 sequences are MNHEY and SVGEGT. The CDR3 consists of 12 residues. The CDR3 loop reads CASSYSDNEQFF. The CDR3 DNA follows: TGTGCCAGCAGCTACTCCGACAATGAGCAGTTCTTC.

This clonotype was recorded at least ten times. The chain uses TRBV12-3 or TRBV12-4 and TRBJ2-2; 7 nucleotides align to TRBD1. The trim removed 5 bases at V and 5 bases at J, leaving 8 bases unmatched. The CDR3 length is 15 residues. The CDR3 loop is CASSPGTEPTGELFF. The CDR3 coding sequence is TGTGCCAGCAGTCCGGGGACAGAACCAACCGGGGAGCTGTTTTTT.

The chain recombines TRBV11-1 with TRBJ1-2, with 8 bases matching TRBD1. Germline V CDR1 and CDR2: SGHAT, FQDESV (reference sequence). The CDR3 length is 18 residues. V shed 5 bases and J 5 bases; nucleotides not matched to a gene: 19. The CDR3 DNA is TGTGCCAGCAGCCAAAGCATGGGGAGACAGGGGATCGTGTATGGCTACACCTTC. As protein: CASSQSMGRQGIVYGYTF.

The rearrangement uses TRBV4-2 and TRBJ1-5, with D unresolved. The CDR3 totals 16 residues. V shed 0 bases and J shed 3 bases, with 12 bases lying between them. In germline, CDR1 is LGHNA, CDR2 YNFKEQ. As DNA, the CDR3 is TGTGCCAGCAGCCAAGAGGGCCGGGAGAACAATCAGCCCCAGCATTTT. Translation gives CASSQEGRENNQPQHF.

V is TRBV3-1 and J is TRBJ2-1, with D possibly matching TRBD1 (6 bases). V shed 0 bases and J shed 13 bases, with 25 bases lying between them. The CDR3 covers 17 residues. Germline CDR1 is LGHDT and CDR2 is YNNKEL (reference sequence). This CDR3 is CASSQDLGAVRGLAQFF. CDR3 DNA: TGTGCCAGCAGCCAAGATCTGGGGGCAGTCAGGGGCTTGGCCCAGTTCTTC.

There are a few counts of this clonotype. The chain recombines TRBV20-1 with TRBJ2-7; weak D call: TRBD2 (5 bases). The V end lost 1 base, the J end lost 0 bases, and 19 bases lay between the germline ends. The V gene's germline CDR1 is DFQATT and CDR2 SNEGSKA (reference sequence). The CDR3 runs to 17 residues. The CDR3 sequence is CSARGDAAGLSSYEQYF. The CDR3 coding sequence is TGCAGTGCTAGAGGGGATGCGGCGGGCCTTAGCTCCTACGAGCAGTACTTC.